This T cell receptor (beta chain) was profiled in a study of T cells in Graves' hyperthyroidism and ophthalmopathy. This clonotype was picked up a small number of times. What it binds is unknown. From RNA transcripts, TCR beta CDR3 regions were amplified. First-round RT-PCR of the TCR CDR3 relied on the HTBI primer set. Each CDR3 protein is one row after TCRdb ran MiXCR on the multiplex PCR reads. This table holds approximately 300,000 distinct CDR3 sequences, roughly 19% found once. Germline CDR1 reads SGHRS; CDR2 reads YFSETQ. The CDR3 is 16 residues long. J lost 2 bases, V lost 5 bases, and 8 bases had no gene match. Study results and limitations: Blood shared most expanded thyroid clonotypes above 0.001.

The gene calls are TRBV5-1 and TRBJ2-7, with 12 bases identical to TRBD2. Sequenced sample: blood. The TCR originated in a man aged 50 to 59 with Graves' ophthalmopathy. This CDR3 reads CASSKTTSGGPYEQYF. The CDR3 nucleotides read TGCGCCAGCAGTAAGACGACTAGCGGGGGCCCCTACGAGCAGTACTTC.